This is a list of T cell receptor beta chains from one sample in a study of cytomegalovirus exposure and HLA in healthy donors. Sequencing used immunoSEQ multiplex PCR; TCRdb keeps in-frame clones, though not all of them. In the table there are 200,000 to 250,000 clones, roughly three quarters of which are singletons. The sequencing input was PBMCs. These receptors all stem from a man in his fifties in good health and CMV-seronegative. The CDR3 runs from the conserved cysteine through the conserved F or W. Expanded clones are given a class, and other clones once, few, many or no size at all.

>.|TRBV9
CASSTGSGNTIYF
>.|TRBV5-4
CASSRGGARDYGYTF
>.|TRBV2
CASSEASREQYF
>.|TRBV18
CASSPMGAHEQYF
>.|TRBV28
CASSPEGFEETQYF
>.|TRBV19
CASSSRERGGGYTF
>.|TRBV6-6
CASSYGRGNQPQHF
>.|TRBV6-7
CASSYSQNSYEQYF
>.|TRBV5-4
CASSLVVRFSGANVLTF
>.|TRBV5-8
CASSFIPLAGIYNEQFF
>.|TRBV19
CASSGITGVSEKLFF
>.|TRBV7-2
CASSLEGAARNQPQHF
>.|TRBV5-4
CASSLGSGDSIQYF
>.|TRBV11-3
CASSLGTAVLNEQFF
>.|TRBV6-6
CASIRGGANVLTF
>.|TRBV5-5
CASSSLLGKTQYF
>.|TRBV11-2
CASSLARGRWASEQYF
>.|TRBV11-2
CASPGGGRCSNQPQHF
>.|TRBV2
CASRLGLGAESETQYF
>few|TRBV2
CAPRVSRRRGNEQFF
>few|TRBV19
CASSEIKMSGELFF
>.|TRBV5-4
CASSRRDRGETQYF
>.|TRBV7-2
CASSQYRGPYEQYF
>.|TRBV18
CASSGADSNQPQHF
>.|TRBV28
CASSLLTGYNSPLHF
>.|TRBV7-3
CASSLAGGPSIGELFF
>once|TRBV30
CAWDQGGRNQPQHF